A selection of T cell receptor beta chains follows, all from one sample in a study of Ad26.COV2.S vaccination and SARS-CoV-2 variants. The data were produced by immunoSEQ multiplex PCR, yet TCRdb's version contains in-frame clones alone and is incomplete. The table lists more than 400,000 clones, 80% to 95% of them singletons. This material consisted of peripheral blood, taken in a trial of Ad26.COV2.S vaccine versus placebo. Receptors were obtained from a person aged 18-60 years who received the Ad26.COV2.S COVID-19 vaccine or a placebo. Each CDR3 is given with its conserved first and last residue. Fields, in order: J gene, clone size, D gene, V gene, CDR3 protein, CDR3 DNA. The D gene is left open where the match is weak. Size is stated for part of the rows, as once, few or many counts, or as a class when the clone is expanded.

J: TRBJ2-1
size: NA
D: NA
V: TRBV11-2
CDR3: CASSLAGSYNEQFF
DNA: TGTGCCAGCAGCTTAGCGGGCTCCTACAATGAGCAGTTCTTC

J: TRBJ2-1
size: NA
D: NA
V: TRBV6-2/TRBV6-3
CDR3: CASSQGLWELDEQFF
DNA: TGTGCCAGCAGTCAGGGTTTGTGGGAGTTAGATGAGCAGTTCTTC

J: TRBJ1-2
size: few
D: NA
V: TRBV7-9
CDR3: CASSLASQGSGYTF
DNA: TGTGCCAGCAGCTTAGCGAGTCAGGGGTCTGGCTACACCTTC

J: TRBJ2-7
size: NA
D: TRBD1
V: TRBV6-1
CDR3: CASSESGTESYEQYF
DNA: TGTGCCAGCAGTGAATCCGGGACAGAATCCTACGAGCAGTACTTC

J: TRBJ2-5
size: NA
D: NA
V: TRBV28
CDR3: CASSPQRGNSQETQYF
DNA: TGTGCCAGCAGTCCCCAACGGGGGAATTCCCAAGAGACCCAGTACTTC

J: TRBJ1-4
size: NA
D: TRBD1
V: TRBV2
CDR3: CASSPGTDNEKLFF
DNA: TGTGCCAGCAGCCCCGGGACAGATAATGAAAAACTGTTTTTT

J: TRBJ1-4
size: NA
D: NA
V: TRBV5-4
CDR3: CASSFKPGKGSEKLFF
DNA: TGTGCCAGCAGCTTTAAACCAGGGAAAGGGTCCGAAAAACTGTTTTTT

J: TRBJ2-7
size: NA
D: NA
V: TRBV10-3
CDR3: CAISESGAYEQYF
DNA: TGTGCCATCAGTGAGTCGGGAGCCTACGAGCAGTACTTC

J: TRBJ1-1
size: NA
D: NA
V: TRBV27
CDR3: CASTRGPNTEAFF
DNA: TGTGCCAGCACCCGAGGGCCTAACACTGAAGCTTTCTTT

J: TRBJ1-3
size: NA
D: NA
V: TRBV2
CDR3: CASSGPSTGGNTIYF
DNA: TGTGCCAGCAGTGGACCCTCTACGGGTGGAAACACCATATATTTT

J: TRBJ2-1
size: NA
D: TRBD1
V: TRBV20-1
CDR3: CSASPGAGGYNEQFF
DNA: TGCAGTGCTAGTCCCGGTGCAGGGGGATACAATGAGCAGTTCTTC

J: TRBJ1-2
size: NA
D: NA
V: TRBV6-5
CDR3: CASRRTTEIYGYTF
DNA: TGTGCCAGCAGGCGAACGACAGAAATTTATGGCTACACCTTC

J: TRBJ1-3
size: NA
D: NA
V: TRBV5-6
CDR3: CASSRGTGNTIYF
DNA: TGTGCCAGCAGCAGGGGGACCGGAAACACCATATATTTT

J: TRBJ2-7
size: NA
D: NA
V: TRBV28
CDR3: CATTPWDVPYEQYF
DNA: TGTGCCACTACACCGTGGGACGTCCCCTACGAGCAGTACTTC

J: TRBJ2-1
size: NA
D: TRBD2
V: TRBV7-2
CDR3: CASSLVRLAGSREQFF
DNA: TGTGCCAGCAGCTTAGTCAGACTAGCGGGATCCAGGGAGCAGTTCTTC

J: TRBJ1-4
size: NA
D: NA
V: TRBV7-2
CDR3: CASSLDQQVQKLFF
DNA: TGTGCCAGCAGCTTAGATCAACAGGTGCAGAAACTGTTTTTT

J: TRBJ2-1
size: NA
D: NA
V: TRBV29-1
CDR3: CSSGGGPPSDEQFF
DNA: TGCAGCTCAGGGGGGGGACCCCCGTCCGATGAGCAGTTCTTC

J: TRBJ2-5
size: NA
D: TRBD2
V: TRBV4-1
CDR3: CASSQVTSGSKTQYF
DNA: TGCGCCAGCAGCCAAGTTACTAGCGGGAGTAAGACCCAGTACTTC

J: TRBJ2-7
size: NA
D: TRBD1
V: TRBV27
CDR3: CASSSWTGSYEQYF
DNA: TGTGCCAGCAGTTCTTGGACAGGTTCCTACGAGCAGTACTTC

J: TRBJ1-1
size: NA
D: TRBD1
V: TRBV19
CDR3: CASATWTGELNTEAFF
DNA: TGTGCCAGTGCGACTTGGACAGGGGAGCTGAACACTGAAGCTTTCTTT

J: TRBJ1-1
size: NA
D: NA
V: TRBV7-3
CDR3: CASSLTLQTNTEAFF
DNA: TGTGCCAGCAGCTTAACCCTACAGACGAACACTGAAGCTTTCTTT

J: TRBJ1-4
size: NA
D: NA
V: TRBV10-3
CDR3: CAISESNRRNEKLFF
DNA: TGTGCCATCAGTGAGTCAAACCGCCGCAATGAAAAACTGTTTTTT

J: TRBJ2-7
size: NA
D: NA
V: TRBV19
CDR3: CASSIPSSGNEQYF
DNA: TGTGCCAGTAGTATCCCCTCTTCAGGTAACGAGCAGTACTTC

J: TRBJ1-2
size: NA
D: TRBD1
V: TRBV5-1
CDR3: CASSREGADYGYTF
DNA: TGCGCCAGCTCTCGTGAGGGGGCAGACTATGGCTACACCTTC

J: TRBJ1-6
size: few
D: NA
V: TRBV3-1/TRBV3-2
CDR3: CASSQVGGGSPLHF
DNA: TGTGCCAGCAGCCAAGTGGGGGGAGGTTCACCCCTCCACTTT

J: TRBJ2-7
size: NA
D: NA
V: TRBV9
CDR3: CASSVGISDRYEQYF
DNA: TGTGCCAGCAGTGTGGGGATAAGCGACCGCTACGAGCAGTACTTC

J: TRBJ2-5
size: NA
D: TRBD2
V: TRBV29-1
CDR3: CSVGGLAGVCQETQYF
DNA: TGCAGCGTTGGCGGACTAGCGGGAGTCTGCCAAGAGACCCAGTACTTC

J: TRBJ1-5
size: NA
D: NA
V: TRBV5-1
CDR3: CASSLAGFSNQPQHF
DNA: TGCGCCAGCAGCTTGGCGGGGTTTAGCAATCAGCCCCAGCATTTT

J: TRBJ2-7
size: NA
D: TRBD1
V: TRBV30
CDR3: CAWSGPPTGKYYEQYF
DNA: TGTGCCTGGAGTGGCCCCCCGACAGGGAAGTACTACGAGCAGTACTTC

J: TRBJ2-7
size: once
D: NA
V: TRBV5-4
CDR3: CASSLPGAQYEQYF
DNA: TGTGCCAGCAGCTTGCCGGGGGCCCAATACGAGCAGTACTTC

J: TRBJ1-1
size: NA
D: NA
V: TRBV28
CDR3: CASSLRDTEAFF
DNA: TGTGCCAGCAGTTTAAGGGACACTGAAGCTTTCTTT

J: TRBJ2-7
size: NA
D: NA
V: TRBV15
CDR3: CATTEGLASTYEQYF
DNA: TGTGCCACCACCGAGGGGCTGGCTAGCACCTACGAGCAGTACTTC

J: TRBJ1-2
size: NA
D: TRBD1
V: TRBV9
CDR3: CASSVSGTGNGYTF
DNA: TGTGCCAGCAGCGTGTCTGGGACAGGGAATGGCTACACCTTC

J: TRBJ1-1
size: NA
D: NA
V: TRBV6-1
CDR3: CASREGPFMPGAFF
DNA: TGTGCCAGCAGGGAAGGACCCTTTATGCCTGGGGCTTTCTTT

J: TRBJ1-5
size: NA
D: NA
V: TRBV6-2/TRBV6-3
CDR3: CASSYGLSQPQHF
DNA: TGTGCCAGCAGTTACGGGCTGAGCCAGCCCCAGCATTTT

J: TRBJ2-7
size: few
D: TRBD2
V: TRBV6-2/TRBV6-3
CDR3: CASSRTPGLVAEYF
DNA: TGTGCCAGCAGTCGTACCCCGGGACTAGTTGCCGAGTACTTC

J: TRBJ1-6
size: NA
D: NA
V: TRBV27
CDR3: CASSLYYPSSYNSPLHF
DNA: TGTGCCAGCAGTTTATACTACCCGAGCTCCTATAATTCACCCCTCCACTTT

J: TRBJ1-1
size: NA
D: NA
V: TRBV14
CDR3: CASSQDRNTEAFF
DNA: TGTGCCAGCAGCCAAGACAGGAACACTGAAGCTTTCTTT

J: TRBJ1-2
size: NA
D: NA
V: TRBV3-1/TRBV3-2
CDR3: CASSPLRVPNYGYTF
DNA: TGTGCCAGCAGCCCCCTAAGGGTTCCTAACTATGGCTACACCTTC

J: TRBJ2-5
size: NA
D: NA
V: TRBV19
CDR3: CASSIDTTGTETQYF
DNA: TGTGCCAGTAGTATCGACACAACAGGGACGGAGACCCAGTACTTC

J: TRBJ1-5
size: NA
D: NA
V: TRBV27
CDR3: CASRGDGKDQPQHF
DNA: TGTGCCAGCAGGGGGGATGGAAAAGATCAGCCCCAGCATTTT

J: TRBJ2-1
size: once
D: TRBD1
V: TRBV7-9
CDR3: CASSFPGTGLDEQFF
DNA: TGTGCCAGCAGCTTTCCCGGGACAGGGTTGGATGAGCAGTTCTTC

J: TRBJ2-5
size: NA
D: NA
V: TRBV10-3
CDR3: CAISESPSIETQYF
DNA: TGTGCCATCAGTGAGTCCCCCTCGATAGAGACCCAGTACTTC

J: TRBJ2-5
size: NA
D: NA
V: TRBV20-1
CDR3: CSASAVETQYF
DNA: TGCAGTGCTAGCGCAGTGGAGACCCAGTACTTC

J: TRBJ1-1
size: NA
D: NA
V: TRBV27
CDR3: CASSLQGRNTEAFF
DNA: TGTGCCAGCAGTTTACAGGGGCGAAACACTGAAGCTTTCTTT

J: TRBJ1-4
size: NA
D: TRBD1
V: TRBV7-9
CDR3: CASSLAPTGNEKLFF
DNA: TGTGCCAGCAGCTTAGCTCCGACAGGGAATGAAAAACTGTTTTTT

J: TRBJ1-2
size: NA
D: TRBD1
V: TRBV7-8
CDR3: CASSYDRVNGYTF
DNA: TGTGCCAGCAGCTACGACAGGGTTAATGGCTACACCTTC

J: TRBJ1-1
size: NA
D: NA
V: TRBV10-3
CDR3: CAISEWYRRLNTEAFF
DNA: TGTGCCATCAGTGAATGGTATCGGAGGCTGAACACTGAAGCTTTCTTT

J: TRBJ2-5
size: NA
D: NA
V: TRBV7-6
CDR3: CASSVDSFPETQYF
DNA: TGTGCCAGCAGCGTAGACAGTTTCCCAGAGACCCAGTACTTC

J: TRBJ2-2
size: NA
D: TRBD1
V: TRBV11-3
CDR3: CASSLRQGQGTGELFF
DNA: TGTGCCAGCAGCTTACGACAGGGGCAGGGAACCGGGGAGCTGTTTTTT

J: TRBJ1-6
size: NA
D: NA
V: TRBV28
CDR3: CASGRVYNSPLHF
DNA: TGTGCCAGCGGCCGGGTCTATAATTCACCCCTCCACTTT

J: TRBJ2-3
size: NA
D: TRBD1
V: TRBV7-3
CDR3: CASSTGQGTRRTDTQYF
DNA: TGTGCCAGCAGCACGGGACAGGGGACTAGAAGAACAGATACGCAGTATTTT

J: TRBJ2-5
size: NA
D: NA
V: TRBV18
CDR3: CASSRAETQYF
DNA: TGTGCCAGCTCCCGGGCAGAGACCCAGTACTTC

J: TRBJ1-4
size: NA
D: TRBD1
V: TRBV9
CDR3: CASSVGTGGYEKLFF
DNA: TGTGCCAGCAGCGTAGGTACAGGGGGCTATGAAAAACTGTTTTTT